This T cell receptor (beta chain) was retrieved from a study of sequential checkpoint blockade in melanoma. Overall study: DNA from around 90 pretreatment tumor samples underwent TCRβ immunosequencing. Study-level findings and limits: T-cell fraction and clonality followed PD-L1 and CD8+ counts, not mutational load.

Treatment given: randomized to nivolumab then ipilimumab (arm A) or the reverse (arm B). This clone came up many times. Antigen: not known. With 3 bases removed from V and 0 bases from J, the gap between germline ends came to 13 bases. Germline V gene sequence: CDR1 SGDLS, CDR2 YYNGEE. The CDR3 covers 16 residues. The data were produced by immunoSEQ multiplex PCR, yet TCRdb's version contains in-frame clones alone and is incomplete. The table lists approximately 6,800 clones, 20% to 25% of them singletons. The chain links TRBV9 to TRBJ2-1, with D tentatively TRBD2 (6 bases). Here the sequenced sample was tumor tissue (inferred from file names), taken from a patient given nivolumab and ipilimumab in sequence. This TCR derives from a human donor with melanoma. The CDR3, as DNA: TGTGCCAGCAGCGCTAGGTCCGGGGGCTCCTACAATGAGCAGTTCTTC. It translates to CASSARSGGSYNEQFF.